The present entry profiles one T cell receptor (beta chain) with its context. Trimming cost V 6 bases and J 1 base, with 18 bases left between them. CDR3 size: 15 residues. Looked up from germline, CDR1 is SQVTM and CDR2 is ANQGSEA. This entry is derived from a study of blood T cell repertoires in COVID-19. Study at large: The study drew acute and convalescent COVID-19 samples from the United States, Italy and Spain. The cDNA or gDNA used as material had been derived from T cells, B-cell-depleted T cells, or PBMCs.

In the authors' workflow: Amplifying reference gene primers gave estimates of nucleated cell counts. Sequencing was performed with immunoSEQ multiplex PCR; in TCRdb, only in-frame clones are kept and a portion is missing. V, J and clone size are those of that table, while D and trimming were read from the DNA. The sample carries some 120,000 clones, around four fifths recorded once. The specimen was peripheral blood. This TCR was sampled from an older man with active or convalescent COVID-19. The chain is built from TRBV29-1 and TRBJ1-1; the D gene is possibly TRBD1 (5 bases). CDR3 amino acids: CSVALEGLQNTEAFF. In DNA, the CDR3 is TGCAGCGTAGCGCTTGAGGGACTGCAGAACACTGAAGCTTTCTTT. Looking up the rest from reference TRBV29-1 and TRBJ1-1 gives the full variable domain: SAVISQKPSRDICQRGTSLTIQCQVDSQVTMMFWYRQQPGQSLTLIATANQGSEATYESGFVIDKFPISRPNLTFSTLTVSNMSPEDSSIYLCSVALEGLQNTEAFFGQGTRLTVV.